Presented here are 30 T cell receptor beta chains from one specimen sequenced in a study of T-cell memory formation after mild COVID-19. In TCRdb, the 5' RACE reads were re-called with MiXCR into one record per CDR3 protein. The sample holds about 290,000 distinct CDR3 sequences, about a sixth seen once. Sequencing was carried out using PBMCs or a T cell subset sorted from them (not recorded which). The receptors derive from a man aged 18 to 29 who had mild COVID-19 (a few samples of this study predate the infection). Cell type and time point are not known.

This clonotype was seen only a few times. This chain uses TRBV3-1 with TRBJ1-1; 8 nucleotides align to TRBD1. Germline V gene data show CDR1 as LGHDT and CDR2 as YNNKEL (reference sequence). Trimming took 4 bases from V and 3 from J; bases not matched to a gene: 10. The CDR3 runs 16 residues. DNA for the CDR3: TGTGCCAGCAGCCGAACCGCAGGGGGCGGTTACACTGAAGCTTTCTTT. Its protein is CASSRTAGGGYTEAFF.

J is TRBJ1-4 and V is TRBV15; no clear D. The length of the CDR3 is 15 residues. The V end was cut by 6 bases, the J end by 8 bases, with 19 bases between. From germline, CDR1 is LNHNV and CDR2 YYDKDF (reference sequence). CDR3 in DNA: TGTGCCACCAGGGACCGTATGGTTGCAGTCGAAAAACTGTTTTTT. As protein: CATRDRMVAVEKLFF. Drawing the rest from reference TRBV15 and TRBJ1-4, the complete variable domain is DAMVIQNPRYQVTQFGKPVTLSCSQTLNHNVMYWYQQKSSQAPKLLFHYYDKDFNNEADTPDNFQSRRPNTSFCFLDIRSPGLGDTAMYLCATRDRMVAVEKLFFGSGTQLSVL.

This rearrangement joins TRBV5-5 to TRBJ2-5; D unresolved. The CDR3 length is 13 residues. CDR1 is SGHKS and CDR2 is YYEKEE in the germline V gene (reference sequence). Trimming cost V 4 bases and J 4 bases, with 11 bases left between them. CDR3 bases: TGTGCCAGCAGCCTGTCGGGCGCAGAGACCCAGTACTTC. This gives the protein CASSLSGAETQYF.

This clonotype was counted only a few times. The chain joins TRBV9 to TRBJ1-6, with D possibly TRBD1 on 6 matching bases. Germline V gene data show CDR1 as SGDLS and CDR2 as YYNGEE. There are 15 residues in the CDR3. V was clipped by 4 bases and J by 4 bases, with 12 bases between them. This CDR3 is CASSSGDGYNSPLHF. DNA of the CDR3: TGTGCCAGCAGCTCAGGGGACGGGTATAATTCACCCCTCCACTTT. Combining the CDR3 with reference TRBV9 and TRBJ1-6 gives the whole variable domain DSGVTQTPKHLITATGQRVTLRCSPRSGDLSVYWYQQSLDQGLQFLIQYYNGEERAKGNILERFSAQQFPDLHSELNLSSLELGDSALYFCASSSGDGYNSPLHFGNGTRLTVT.

This clonotype was seen more than once but under ten times. The chain carries TRBV6-5 and TRBJ1-2; D perhaps matches TRBD1 (5 bases). The CDR3 has 14 residues. The V end lost 7 bases, the J end lost 7 bases, and 19 bases lay between the germline ends. Germline assignment: CDR1 MNHEY and CDR2 SVGAGI. The CDR3 protein is CASTPIGGYTGYTF. CDR3 bases: TGTGCCAGCACCCCAATCGGGGGTTACACTGGCTACACCTTC.

The table lists this clonotype with a few counts. The V and J genes are TRBV5-1 and TRBJ1-6; D may be TRBD1 (5 bases). In germline, CDR1 is SGHRS, CDR2 YFSETQ. Between the trimmed V and J ends, which lost 4 bases and 7 bases, there was a span of 21 bases. This CDR3 spans 17 amino acids. CDR3 bases: TGCGCCAGCAGCCCCAGCCCCGCCGGGACGGGGAATTCACCCCTCCACTTT. It is translated as CASSPSPAGTGNSPLHF.

The V gene is TRBV9, the J gene TRBJ2-3; D possibly corresponds to TRBD1 (6 bases). The V gene lost 4 bases and the J gene lost 4 bases, with 10 bases spanning the gap. Germline loops: CDR1 SGDLS, CDR2 YYNGEE. The CDR3 extends over 13 amino acids. The CDR3 sequence is CASSRYRADTQYF. The CDR3 region has the DNA TGTGCCAGCAGCCGATACAGGGCAGATACGCAGTATTTT.

The chain carries TRBV24-1 and TRBJ2-5, with TRBD1 identical over 10 bases. CDR3 length: 15 residues. Per germline, CDR1 KGHDR and CDR2 SFDVKD. V trimming: 4 bases; J trimming: 4 bases; junction bases outside the gene matches: 5. In DNA, the CDR3 is TGTGCCACCAGTGACCCGAGACAGGGGGCAGAGACCCAGTACTTC. It specifies CATSDPRQGAETQYF.

The chain employs TRBV6-1 and TRBJ1-1; maybe TRBD1 (5 bases). The CDR3 sequence is 13 residues long. V was shortened by 6 bases and J by 5 bases, with 13 bases between the two germline ends. Germline lookup yields CDR1 MNHNS and CDR2 SASEGT. CDR3 nucleotides: TGTGCCAGCAGCCTGCCAGGGTGGACTGAAGCTTTCTTT. As protein: CASSLPGWTEAFF.

The table lists this clonotype with a few counts. This sequence joins TRBV29-1 and TRBJ2-5; D ambiguous. V dropped 4 bases and J dropped 0 bases, with 6 bases sitting between them. The CDR3 is made up of 12 amino acids. Germline assignment: CDR1 SQVTM and CDR2 ANQGSEA. This CDR3 is CSVVPYQETQYF. CDR3 sequence (DNA): TGCAGCGTTGTACCGTACCAAGAGACCCAGTACTTC.

The rearrangement links TRBV7-9 to TRBJ1-2; D is possibly TRBD1 (5 bases). Germline V gene lookup returns CDR1 SEHNR and CDR2 FQNEAQ (reference sequence). The CDR3 is 12 residues long. Trimming took 3 bases from V and 9 from J, leaving 11 bases between them. The CDR3 loop is CASSFSRESYTF. The CDR3 coding sequence is TGTGCCAGCAGCTTTTCCAGGGAGAGCTACACCTTC.

This clonotype was found a few times. This chain joins TRBV7-6 and TRBJ2-7, with 7 bases matching TRBD1. Germline V gene lookup returns CDR1 SGHVS and CDR2 FNYEAQ. The V segment lost 5 bases and the J segment 2 bases; nucleotides outside the gene matches: 9. This CDR3 comprises 15 residues. The CDR3 is CASSPGTAVAYEQYV. Written as DNA, the CDR3 is TGTGCCAGCAGCCCCGGGACAGCCGTTGCCTACGAGCAGTACGTC.

A few counts support this clonotype. The V call is TRBV24-1, the J call TRBJ2-3; D not resolved. CDR3 length: 14 residues. CDR1 KGHDR and CDR2 SFDVKD come from the germline V gene. The V end was cut by 3 bases, the J end by 3 bases, with 9 bases between. The CDR3 DNA reads as TGTGCCACCAGTGATCAAAGCTCGACAGATACGCAGTATTTT. This gives the protein CATSDQSSTDTQYF.

This chain connects TRBV7-2 to TRBJ2-5, with D perhaps matching TRBD1 (5 bases). Germline CDR1 reads SGHTA; CDR2 reads FQGNSA. The CDR3 spans 12 residues. V was shortened by 7 bases and J by 5 bases, with 11 bases between the two germline ends. The CDR3 loop reads CASTDRLETQYF. The CDR3 nucleotides are TGTGCCAGCACCGACAGACTTGAGACCCAGTACTTC.

V gene TRBV4-2 combines with J gene TRBJ1-2; no clear D gene. The CDR3 length is 14 residues. Trimming shortened V by 0 bases and J by 4 bases, and 9 bases separated the two germline ends. The germline gives CDR1 LGHNA, CDR2 YNFKEQ. This CDR3 reads CASSQERHFYGYTF. The DNA of the CDR3 is TGTGCCAGCAGCCAAGAGAGACACTTCTATGGCTACACCTTC.

A few counts support this clonotype. The CDR3, as DNA: TGCGCCAGCAGCCTAGGGACTAGCGGGGAATACGAGCAGTACTTC. It yields the protein CASSLGTSGEYEQYF. The V call is TRBV4-3, the J call TRBJ2-7; 13 bases are a match to TRBD2. CDR1 is LGHNA, CDR2 YSLEER, per germline. With V trimmed by 4 bases and J by 4 bases, 4 bases remained unmatched. The CDR3 runs 15 residues.

This sequence joins TRBV10-3 and TRBJ2-1, with no clear D. Trimming removed 4 bases at V and 8 bases at J, with 6 bases between. Germline values: CDR1 ENHRY, CDR2 SYGVKD. This CDR3 has 11 residues. CDR3 protein: CAISVRDEQFF. CDR3 nucleotides: TGTGCCATCAGTGTAAGGGATGAGCAGTTCTTC.

This clonotype was observed many times. The CDR3 here is CASSLTNGLAFF. The CDR3 DNA follows: TGTGCCAGCAGCTTGACAAACGGATTGGCTTTCTTT. The chain has TRBV5-6 and TRBJ1-1; D remains ambiguous. Trimming removed 1 base at V and 11 bases at J, with 12 bases between. This CDR3 has 12 residues. The germline gives CDR1 SGHDT, CDR2 YYEEEE.

The V and J genes are TRBV19 and TRBJ1-1; TRBD1 is a possible D gene (5 bases). The CDR3 has 14 amino acids. The V gene's germline CDR1 is LNHDA and CDR2 SQIVND (reference sequence). Trimming removed 5 bases from V and 6 bases from J, with 16 bases in between. CDR3 DNA: TGTGCCAGTAGTCTCCTCCCTCAGGGATCTGAAGCTTTCTTT. It translates to CASSLLPQGSEAFF.

This clonotype was detected only a few times. V gene TRBV5-1 combines with J gene TRBJ2-2, with a possible D match to TRBD2 (6 bases). The CDR3 spans 13 residues. Trimming pared 6 bases from V and 6 bases from J, leaving 12 bases between. Germline CDR1 and CDR2: SGHRS and YFSETQ. Here the CDR3 reads CASKAGSPGELFF. DNA of the CDR3: TGCGCCAGCAAGGCGGGGTCCCCCGGGGAGCTGTTTTTT.

This clonotype showed up just a few times. The genes are TRBV2 and TRBJ1-1; D is possibly TRBD1 (6 bases). Per germline, CDR1 SNHLY and CDR2 FYNNEI. The CDR3 covers 15 residues. Trimming pared 5 bases from V and 1 base from J, leaving 14 bases between. This CDR3 is CASSTGQSTNTEAFF. The CDR3 DNA sequence: TGTGCCAGCAGTACCGGACAGTCTACGAACACTGAAGCTTTCTTT.

The rearrangement joins TRBV4-1 to TRBJ2-5; 10 bases are shared with TRBD2. The junction had 11 bases not matched to a gene; V was cut back by 0 bases and J by 4 bases. Germline-derived CDR1 and CDR2 are MGHRA and YSYEKL. The CDR3 sequence is 18 residues long. The CDR3 sequence is CASSQDDTAGGPGETQYF. As DNA, the CDR3 is TGCGCCAGCAGCCAAGATGATACAGCGGGGGGGCCGGGAGAGACCCAGTACTTC.

This clonotype was observed a handful of times. The chain couples TRBV10-3 to TRBJ2-1; D ambiguous. Germline CDR1 ENHRY, CDR2 SYGVKD. The CDR3 covers 16 residues. V was clipped by 1 base and J by 0 bases, with 10 bases between them. CDR3 bases: TGTGCCATCAGTGAGTGGCCGCGAAGCTCCTACAATGAGCAGTTCTTC. Amino acid sequence: CAISEWPRSSYNEQFF.

The rearrangement uses TRBV11-1 and TRBJ2-2, with 8 bases aligning to TRBD2. Unmatched junction bases numbered 5, after V lost 5 bases and J lost 6 bases. The CDR3 spans 14 residues. Germline CDR1 SGHAT, CDR2 FQDESV (reference sequence). Here the CDR3 reads CASSLGGGAGELFF. CDR3 sequence (DNA): TGTGCCAGCAGCCTCGGGGGGGGAGCCGGGGAGCTGTTTTTT.

This rearrangement joins TRBV7-2 to TRBJ2-3; D is undetermined. Trimming took 4 bases from V and 0 from J, leaving 11 bases between them. This CDR3 contains 15 residues. Germline V lookup: CDR1 SGHTA, CDR2 FQGNSA. The CDR3 DNA reads TGTGCCAGCAGCTCCTCCCTGACTAGCACAGATACGCAGTATTTT. It is translated as CASSSSLTSTDTQYF.

The rearrangement links TRBV28 to TRBJ2-1, with TRBD1 as a possible D gene (7 bases). The germline gives CDR1 MDHEN, CDR2 SYDVKM. Trimming stripped 11 bases from V and 4 bases from J, with 15 bases between. CDR3 size: 13 residues. This CDR3 reads CAVRGVGYNEQFF. CDR3 in DNA: TGTGCCGTCAGGGGGGTGGGATACAATGAGCAGTTCTTC.

The chain has TRBV5-6 and TRBJ1-5; 7 bases map to TRBD1. Germline V gene data show CDR1 as SGHDT and CDR2 as YYEEEE. V trimming: 4 bases; J trimming: 3 bases; junction bases outside the gene matches: 4. The CDR3 extends over 14 amino acids. The CDR3 loop reads CASSHGTDNQPQHF. CDR3 sequence (DNA): TGTGCCAGCAGCCACGGGACAGACAATCAGCCCCAGCATTTT.

This clonotype showed up just a few times. The chain employs TRBV4-1 and TRBJ2-5; possibly TRBD2 for D (7 bases). Germline values: CDR1 MGHRA, CDR2 YSYEKL. The V gene lost 1 base and the J gene lost 7 bases, with 19 bases spanning the gap. There are 16 residues in the CDR3. This CDR3 is CASSQVAGARFGTQYF. Here the CDR3 DNA reads TGCGCCAGCAGCCAAGTGGCGGGGGCCCGTTTTGGGACCCAGTACTTC.

This rearrangement joins TRBV7-9 to TRBJ1-5; no clear D gene. This CDR3 has 16 residues. CDR1 and CDR2 from the germline V gene are SEHNR and FQNEAQ (reference sequence). Trimming removed 1 base from V and 6 bases from J, with 16 bases in between. Here the CDR3 DNA reads TGTGCCAGCAGCTTAGGGGTACTAGATGGGCTTCAGCCCCAGCATTTT. It encodes CASSLGVLDGLQPQHF.

This clonotype showed up many times. This sequence joins TRBV7-2 and TRBJ2-3, with D possibly TRBD1 on 5 matching bases. This CDR3 has 12 amino acids. Germline-derived CDR1 and CDR2 are SGHTA and FQGNSA. Trimming shortened V by 6 bases and J by 4 bases, and 8 bases separated the two germline ends. The chain's CDR3 is CASRGQSDTQYF. In nucleotides, the CDR3 is TGTGCCAGCAGGGGGCAATCAGATACGCAGTATTTT.